The entry below describes one T cell receptor beta chain. The target of this receptor is not known. Per-base quality was not reported, and no clone a single base away is much larger than it. Relative to germline, V is 1 base shorter and J is 8 bases shorter, with 17 bases between their ends. Taken from cysteine to phenylalanine, the CDR3 has 14 residues. This entry keeps only the CDR3 DNA: 42 bases, framed from base 1. CDR1 is given as GTSNPN and CDR2 as SVGIG, both from the germline V gene (reference sequence). The entry originates in a study of blood T cell repertoires in COVID-19 (dated by TCRdb to between 2020 and 2021). Turning to the overall study: Samples from collaborators originated in the United States, Italy and Spain and spanned both the acute and convalescent phases of COVID-19. The material from the prospective study consisted of cDNA or gDNA derived from T cells, B-cell-depleted T cells, or PBMCs. Subjects who had been exposed to COVID-19, were actively infected with it, or had recovered from it provided the deeply sampled blood TCRbeta repertoires that made up the dataset. The repertoires were released in a freely available public database meant as a resource for research on the immune response to SARS-CoV-2. Samples came from the ongoing ImmuneRACE study (first 160 participants) plus 1,254 subjects from 6 global collaborators. The sample metadata nearly always contained a de-identified subject ID, COVID-19 status, age in years and sex. Where available, HLA class I and class II types were obtained from metadata supplied by the sample provider rather than from assay-based typing. Broader findings and caveats from the paper: The quantity of clinical and demographic metadata differed by source and by participant and was supplied without curation.

The immunoSEQ Assay, a bias-controlled multiplex PCR, was used to amplify TCRbeta CDR3 regions from genomic DNA. The source study handled its data this way. Within the assay, amplification of reference gene primers was used to estimate how many nucleated cells each sample contained. To quantify the absolute abundance of each unique TCRbeta CDR3 rearrangement, sequence reads were collapsed and filtered. For each sample, productive Simpson clonality was calculated as the square root of Simpson's diversity index over productive rearrangements. The table was pulled from immuneACCESS by TCRdb, which kept in-frame rearrangements only. Such tables lose some clones; where checked, under half of the loss comes from unresolved V genes, and the rest has no known cause. The DNA was the basis for D and trimming; V, J and clone size are from that table. In all, the sample holds under 60,000 clones, and approximately 90% of those were seen once. The top ten hold around 3.9% of the sample.

The collaborating institutions used their own protocols to collect whole blood in K2EDTA tubes. For TCRbeta analysis, collaborators shipped samples in one of three forms: frozen whole blood, isolated PBMCs, or DNA extracted from either of those sample types. The chain is encoded by TRBV30 joined to TRBJ1-2; the D gene is unclear. The sequencing input was peripheral blood. The TCR originated in a man in his fifties with acute or convalescent COVID-19. The CDR3 protein: CAWSEMVQVRGYTF. The nucleotides read TGTGCCTGGAGTGAAATGGTTCAGGTTCGGGGCTACACCTTC.